This T cell receptor (beta chain) was identified in a study of blood T cell repertoires in COVID-19. Study overall: The United States, Italy and Spain provided the acute and convalescent COVID-19 samples. In each case, the material was cDNA or gDNA derived from T cells, B-cell-depleted T cells, or PBMCs.

The V gene end was trimmed by 1 base and the J gene end by 15 bases; junction bases not matched to a gene: 12. The CDR3 spans 15 residues. CDR1 and CDR2 (germline): LGHDT, YNNKEL (reference sequence). Source study methods: By means of reference gene primer amplification, nucleated cell counts were estimated. TCRdb keeps only in-frame clones here, not all; method: immunoSEQ multiplex PCR. The V and J calls and the clone size are those of that table, but D and trimming were determined from the DNA. This table holds around 54,000 clones, about 89% found once. Sequencing was performed on peripheral blood. This TCR was recovered from a human donor in a cohort sampled during active COVID-19. This rearrangement joins TRBV3-1 (or the pseudogene TRBV3-2) to TRBJ2-1; 10 nucleotides line up with TRBD2. CDR3 DNA sequence: TGTGCCAGCAGCCAAGGGTCGCTAGCGGGAGTTCGGCCGTTCTTC. Translated: CASSQGSLAGVRPFF.